One sample yielded the 13 T cell receptor beta chains listed below, sequenced in a study of CD8+ T cells in alopecia areata. The treatment denotes: oral pan-JAK inhibitor, 5-10 mg twice daily. Extracted from the samples, RNA was reverse transcribed into cDNA to serve as the sequencing template. The data were produced by immunoSEQ multiplex PCR, yet TCRdb's version contains in-frame clones alone and is incomplete. Of around 180,000 clones in the sample, about 65% are singletons; the top ten hold about 1.3%. The source was CD4+ T cells sorted from blood, collected at approximately week 50, from a patient treated with tofacitinib. The receptors come from a human donor with alopecia areata.

This clone was seen only a few times. Other DNA sequences in the sample encode the same CDR3. The chain links TRBV9 to TRBJ2-7, with TRBD2 as a possible D gene (6 bases). Trimming took 2 bases from V and 1 from J, leaving 7 bases between them. The germline V gene has CDR1 SGDLS and CDR2 YYNGEE. This CDR3 is built from 13 residues. The CDR3 DNA reads as TGTGCCAGCAGCGTGGGGACTTCCTACGAGCAGTACTTC. It encodes CASSVGTSYEQYF.

This clone was observed a few times. The V gene is TRBV30, the J gene TRBJ1-5; D uncertain. The CDR3 sequence is 13 residues long. V was cut by 2 bases and J by 5 bases, with 10 bases left in between. Looked up from germline, CDR1 is GTSNPN and CDR2 is SVGIG (reference sequence). CDR3 residues: CAWSQSGDQPQHF. Here the CDR3 DNA reads TGTGCCTGGAGTCAAAGTGGGGATCAGCCCCAGCATTTT.

The chain carries TRBV27 and TRBJ1-1; D is uncertain. Germline V gene lookup returns CDR1 MNHEY and CDR2 SMNVEV (reference sequence). V gave up 9 bases and J gave up 1 base, with 9 bases separating them. CDR3 length: 12 residues. The CDR3 DNA follows: TGTGCCAGTGGGTGGGGGAACACTGAAGCTTTCTTT. It yields the protein CASGWGNTEAFF.

This clone has only one observation. This chain connects TRBV9 to TRBJ2-7; 7 bases map to TRBD1. The CDR3 totals 14 residues. J gave up 4 bases and V 3 bases, and 7 bases lay outside the gene matches. Germline values: CDR1 SGDLS, CDR2 YYNGEE. CDR3 nucleotides: TGTGCCAGCAGCGCTGGGACAGTACCATACGAGCAGTACTTC. Residues: CASSAGTVPYEQYF.

This clone was detected only a few times. The identical CDR3 is also encoded by other nucleotide sequences in the sample. The J gene is TRBJ1-5, the V gene TRBV7-2; 7 bases align to TRBD1. V was clipped by 5 bases and J by 6 bases; unmatched bases: 7. CDR3 size: 14 residues. Germline CDR1 reads SGHTA; CDR2 reads FQGNSA. The CDR3 DNA follows: TGTGCCAGCAGCCCCAGGGGGGGTAGTCAGCCCCAGCATTTT. Its translation is CASSPRGGSQPQHF.

The rearrangement joins TRBV7-8 to TRBJ1-1; D is unresolved. There are 12 residues in the CDR3. V gave up 5 bases and J gave up 7 bases, with 11 bases separating them. Germline CDR1 is SGHVS and CDR2 is FQNEAQ. CDR3 sequence: CASSMTRGEAFF. In DNA form, the CDR3 reads TGTGCCAGCAGCATGACACGGGGTGAAGCTTTCTTT.

This clone was observed a few times. The chain combines TRBV30 with TRBJ2-3; D perhaps matches TRBD2 (5 bases). V gave up 1 base and J gave up 4 bases, with 9 bases separating them. CDR3 length: 13 amino acids. Germline-derived CDR1 and CDR2 are GTSNPN and SVGIG (reference sequence). DNA for the CDR3: TGTGCCTGGAGTGGGAGGAACTCAGATACGCAGTATTTT. Protein: CAWSGRNSDTQYF. Variable domain in full (rest from reference TRBV30 and TRBJ2-3): SQTIHQWPATLVQPVGSPLSLECTVEGTSNPNLYWYRQAAGRGLQLLFYSVGIGQISSEVPQNLSASRPQDRQFILSSKKLLLSDSGFYLCAWSGRNSDTQYFGPGTRLTVL.

The chain has TRBV30 and TRBJ1-2, with no clear D. Germline CDR1 and CDR2: GTSNPN and SVGIG (reference sequence). CDR3 length equals 12 residues. The V and J ends lost 5 bases and 5 bases respectively, with 12 bases between them. CDR3: CAWVDLSYGYTF. CDR3 coding DNA: TGTGCCTGGGTGGACTTAAGTTATGGCTACACCTTC.

The sample holds one count of this clone. J is TRBJ1-4 and V is TRBV6-6; D is unresolved. V shed 0 bases and J shed 7 bases, with 12 bases lying between them. The V gene's germline CDR1 is MNHNY and CDR2 SVGAGI (reference sequence). The CDR3 covers 15 residues. The CDR3 region has the DNA TGTGCCAGCAGTTACTCGCTAAATACCCTTGAAAAACTGTTTTTT. Encoded protein: CASSYSLNTLEKLFF.

The chain combines TRBV5-1 with TRBJ2-3, with TRBD1 matching 8 bases. The CDR3 covers 15 residues. V shed 2 bases, J shed 2 bases, and the junction held 4 bases outside the gene matches. CDR1 is SGHRS and CDR2 is YFSETQ in the germline V gene. The CDR3 DNA sequence: TGCGCCAGCAGCTTACAGGGGGACATCACAGATACGCAGTATTTT. Residues: CASSLQGDITDTQYF.

The rearrangement links TRBV6-6 to TRBJ1-6; 9 nucleotides line up with TRBD1. CDR3 length equals 12 residues. Trimming cost V 11 bases and J 9 bases; bases outside gene matches: 5. The V gene's germline CDR1 is MNHNY and CDR2 SVGAGI (reference sequence). CDR3 loop: CAGGQGGSPLHF. CDR3 nucleotide sequence: TGTGCCGGGGGACAGGGAGGTTCACCCCTCCACTTT.

The J gene is TRBJ2-3, the V gene TRBV2, with D possibly TRBD2 on 5 matching bases. Trimming removed 2 bases from V and 6 bases from J, with 12 bases in between. The germline V gene encodes CDR1 SNHLY and CDR2 FYNNEI. CDR3 length: 14 residues. CDR3 nucleotide sequence: TGTGCCAGCAGTGAATCCGAGGGTCGGGATACGCAGTATTTT. It is translated as CASSESEGRDTQYF. The full variable domain, completed using reference TRBV2 and TRBJ2-3, is EPEVTQTPSHQVTQMGQEVILRCVPISNHLYFYWYRQILGQKVEFLVSFYNNEISEKSEIFDDQFSVERPDGSNFTLKIRSTKLEDSAMYFCASSESEGRDTQYFGPGTRLTVL.

With respect to this clone: The identical CDR3 is also encoded by other nucleotide sequences in the sample. The V call is TRBV5-6, the J call TRBJ2-1, with unresolved D. CDR3 length: 11 amino acids. Per the germline V gene, CDR1 is SGHDT and CDR2 is YYEEEE. V lost 0 bases to trimming and J lost 7 bases, with 2 bases between them. The CDR3 spells CASSLENEQFF. The CDR3 DNA sequence: TGTGCCAGCAGCTTGGAGAATGAGCAGTTCTTC.